A single sample is the source of the 11 T cell receptor beta chains below, sequenced in a study of long-term antiretroviral therapy in people with HIV. The authors ran the immunoSEQ assay, v3.0, at survey level. Sequencing was performed with immunoSEQ multiplex PCR; in TCRdb, only in-frame clones are kept and a portion is missing. The sample has about 21,000 clones, roughly 85% seen once; the top ten hold about 6%. This material consisted of unsorted PBMCs, taken 0.2 years after starting antiretroviral therapy. All receptors come from a woman aged 25 to 39 with HIV.

The rearrangement links TRBV6-5 to TRBJ1-1; 8 bases line up with TRBD1. The CDR3 runs to 16 residues. Unmatched junction bases numbered 6, after V lost 1 base and J lost 2 bases. The V gene's germline CDR1 is MNHEY and CDR2 SVGAGI. The CDR3 coding sequence is TGTGCCAGCAGTTACTTCCGACAGGGGAGAAACACTGAAGCTTTCTTT. It is translated as CASSYFRQGRNTEAFF.

This clone has just one count. The V call is TRBV5-1, the J call TRBJ2-5; TRBD2 agrees at 9 bases. V lost 7 bases and J lost 1; bases outside the gene matches: 8. The CDR3 contains 15 residues. Looked up from germline, CDR1 is SGHRS and CDR2 is YFSETQ. The CDR3 DNA is TGCGCCAGCGTTCCGGGGCGGGGGGGCCAAGAGACCCAGTACTTC. Amino acids: CASVPGRGGQETQYF.

The chain has TRBV4-2 and TRBJ2-5; 13 bases are a match to TRBD2. The CDR3 length is 17 residues. Trimming cost V 2 bases and J 3 bases; bases outside gene matches: 6. Germline loops: CDR1 LGHNA, CDR2 YNFKEQ. The CDR3 sequence is CASSQLTSGGGKETQYF. Written as DNA, the CDR3 is TGTGCCAGCAGCCAACTAACTAGCGGGGGGGGAAAAGAGACCCAGTACTTC.

This clone showed up just a few times. The rearrangement joins TRBV7-2 to TRBJ1-6; D not resolved. V was shortened by 1 base and J by 10 bases, with 8 bases between the two germline ends. Germline CDR1 SGHTA, CDR2 FQGNSA. The length of the CDR3 is 13 residues. CDR3 amino acids: CASSLVRNSPLHF. In nucleotides, the CDR3 is TGTGCCAGCAGCTTAGTCAGGAACTCACCCCTCCACTTT.

The chain carries TRBV7-9 and TRBJ2-2; the match to TRBD2 covers 8 bases. The J segment lost 2 bases and the V segment lost 11 bases, leaving 10 bases of the junction unmatched. The CDR3 is 15 amino acids. CDR1 is SEHNR, CDR2 FQNEAQ, per germline (reference sequence). CDR3 region: CAFTSGGLNTGELFF. The CDR3 nucleotides read TGTGCCTTTACTTCGGGGGGGCTTAACACCGGGGAGCTGTTTTTT.

As regards this clone: The missing conserved phenylalanine or tryptophan at the end of this CDR3 makes a read error likely. The DNA is left out, because the CDR3 cannot be placed on it with certainty; the CDR3 is given as TCRdb lists it. This chain connects TRBV10-3 to TRBJ2-3; the table's D call TRBD2 went unverified against the DNA. CDR1 and CDR2 from the germline V gene are ENHRY and SYGVKD. The CDR3 length is 15 residues, termini included. The CDR3 protein is CAISESAPSSIGLAV.

CDR3 sequence (DNA): TGTGCCAGCAGCTTAGCTGAGAGTAGGGAGTACCAAGAGACCCAGTACTTC. Translating it yields CASSLAESREYQETQYF. The rearrangement links TRBV7-2 to TRBJ2-5; D is perhaps TRBD2 (5 bases). V shed 0 bases and J shed 0 bases, with 14 bases lying between them. From germline, CDR1 is SGHTA and CDR2 FQGNSA. This CDR3 contains 17 residues.

CDR3 nucleotide sequence: TGCGCCAGCAGCACCGGCTACGAGCAGTACTTC. Protein sequence: CASSTGYEQYF. The chain employs TRBV5-1 and TRBJ2-7; D gene unclear. Trimming cost V 4 bases and J 3 bases, with 5 bases left between them. The CDR3 length is 11 residues. Per germline, CDR1 SGHRS and CDR2 YFSETQ.

This clone was recorded a few times. This rearrangement joins TRBV5-6 to TRBJ1-5, with D perhaps matching TRBD1 (5 bases). Trimming removed 0 bases from V and 5 bases from J, with 6 bases in between. Germline-derived CDR1 and CDR2 are SGHDT and YYEEEE. The CDR3 spans 13 residues. The CDR3 DNA is TGTGCCAGCAGCTTGGGAGGGGATCAGCCCCAGCATTTT. Its protein product is CASSLGGDQPQHF.

This clone was counted a single time. The chain carries TRBV30 and TRBJ1-5; D ambiguous. Germline V lookup: CDR1 GTSNPN, CDR2 SVGIG (reference sequence). The V gene lost 0 bases and the J gene lost 3 bases, with 9 bases spanning the gap. There are 14 residues in the CDR3. CDR3 in amino acids: CAWSVRGNNQPQHF. The CDR3, as DNA: TGTGCCTGGAGTGTACGGGGTAACAATCAGCCCCAGCATTTT.

J is TRBJ2-3 and V is TRBV10-1, with D unresolved. Germline CDR1 is WNHNN and CDR2 is SYGVQD (reference sequence). This CDR3 is 15 amino acids long. Trimming took 0 bases from V and 2 from J, leaving 9 bases between them. The CDR3 DNA is TGCGCCAGCAGTGAGTCGAAGGCAGACACAGATACGCAGTATTTT. Protein: CASSESKADTDTQYF.